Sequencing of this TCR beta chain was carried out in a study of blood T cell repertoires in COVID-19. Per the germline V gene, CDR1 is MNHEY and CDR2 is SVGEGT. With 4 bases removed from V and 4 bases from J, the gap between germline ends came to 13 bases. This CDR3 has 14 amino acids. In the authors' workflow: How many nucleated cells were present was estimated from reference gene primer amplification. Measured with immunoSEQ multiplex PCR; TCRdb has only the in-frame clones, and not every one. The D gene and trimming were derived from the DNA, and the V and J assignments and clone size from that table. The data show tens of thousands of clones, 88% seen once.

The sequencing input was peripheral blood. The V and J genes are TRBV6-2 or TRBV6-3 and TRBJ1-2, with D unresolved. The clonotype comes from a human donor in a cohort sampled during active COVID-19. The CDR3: CASSSPVRSYGYTF. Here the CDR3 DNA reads TGTGCCAGCAGTTCGCCGGTGAGGAGCTATGGCTACACCTTC.